This T cell receptor beta chain stems from a study of T-cell reconstitution after alpha-beta-depleted transplantation in children. Construction of the TCRbeta library involved unique molecular identifiers. TCRdb independently ran MiXCR on the PCR reads; one entry per CDR3 protein. The sample yields approximately 83,000 distinct CDR3 sequences, over 9% seen once. The germline V gene has CDR1 SQVTM and CDR2 ANQGSEA. With 1 base removed from V and 0 bases from J, the gap between germline ends came to 4 bases. The CDR3 loop spans 14 amino acids. This clonotype was seen a few times. The receptor was isolated from a human donor who donated a stem cell graft to a child with inherited bone marrow failure. This chain connects TRBV29-1 to TRBJ2-6; the D is unclear. The sequencing here drew on PBMCs from the stem cell graft donor, taken from the stem cell graft. The DNA of the CDR3 is TGCAGCGTTGAAGGGGGCTCTGGGGCCAACGTCCTGACTTTC. Its protein product is CSVEGGSGANVLTF.